This T cell receptor (beta chain) stems from a study of blood T cell repertoires in COVID-19. About this clone: At one boundary the junction diverges from the germline segment, which might be a read error.

Produced via immunoSEQ multiplex PCR; TCRdb's table is partial and in-frame only. This repertoire shows 280,000 or so clones, around 82% found once; its top ten account for roughly 10%. CDR3 length: 17 amino acids. Germline assignment: CDR1 SGHTA and CDR2 FQGNSA. This TCR was sampled from a woman between 50 and 59 years old who had recovered from COVID-19. Sequencing was done on a sample of peripheral blood. The chain employs TRBV7-2 and TRBJ2-3; 12 bases are a match to TRBD2. CDR3 residues: CASSTRAGTSGRRSPIF. CDR3 in DNA: TGTGCCAGCAGCACCCGAGCCGGGACTAGCGGGCGGAGATCCCCTATTTTT.